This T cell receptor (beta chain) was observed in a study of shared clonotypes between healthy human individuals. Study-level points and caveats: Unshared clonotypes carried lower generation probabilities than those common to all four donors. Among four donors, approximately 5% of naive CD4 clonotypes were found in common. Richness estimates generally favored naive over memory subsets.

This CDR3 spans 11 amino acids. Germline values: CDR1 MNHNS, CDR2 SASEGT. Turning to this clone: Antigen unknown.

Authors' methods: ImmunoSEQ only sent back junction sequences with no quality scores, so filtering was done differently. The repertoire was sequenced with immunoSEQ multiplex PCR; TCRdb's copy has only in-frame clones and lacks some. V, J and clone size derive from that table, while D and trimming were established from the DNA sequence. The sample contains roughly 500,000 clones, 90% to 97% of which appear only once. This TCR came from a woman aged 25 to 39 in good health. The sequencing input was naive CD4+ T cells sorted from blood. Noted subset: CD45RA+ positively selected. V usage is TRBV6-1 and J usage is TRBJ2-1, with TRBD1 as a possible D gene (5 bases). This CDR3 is CAQGVFDEQFF. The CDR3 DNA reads TGTGCGCAGGGTGTATTTGATGAGCAGTTCTTC.